This T cell receptor (beta chain) was sequenced for a study of cytomegalovirus exposure and HLA in healthy donors. Background on the study: A prior study identified approximately 110 million unique TCR beta sequences from about 179 million T cells. Study results and limitations: Apparent HLA restriction characterized most CMV-associated TCR beta chains in a later analysis.

The V gene's germline CDR1 is SGHDT and CDR2 YYEEEE. V was clipped by 1 base and J by 3 bases, with 11 bases between them. The CDR3 contains 14 residues. This clone was counted once. Its antigen is still unknown. The PCR was carried out with 60 Vbeta primers and 13 Jbeta primers. Original methodology: It was a later analysis that counted approximately 81 million unique TCR beta chains, of which around 11 million were shared. Repertoires were generated with immunoSEQ multiplex PCR, while TCRdb's copy carries only in-frame clones and drops some. The DNA gave D and trimming, while V, J and clone size come from that table. Among 100,000 to 120,000 clones listed, approximately 69% were seen once.

The rearrangement uses TRBV5-6 and TRBJ2-7; D is unresolved. The material sequenced was PBMCs. The clonotype originates from a middle-aged woman in good health and CMV-seropositive. DNA of the CDR3: TGTGCCAGCAGCTTGACAGTTAAACGCTACGAGCAGTACTTC. It translates to CASSLTVKRYEQYF.